This T cell receptor (beta chain) was captured by sequencing in a study of beta chain features in type 1 diabetes. The entirety of the isolated RNA underwent reverse transcription, so expressed TCRB transcripts were sequenced. The protocol was immunoSEQ multiplex PCR, while the TCRdb copy is restricted to in-frame clones and leaves out a portion. The sample lists 350,000 to 400,000 clones; roughly 13% were seen once. The CDR3 runs 13 residues. V dropped 6 bases and J dropped 6 bases, with 15 bases sitting between them. CDR1 is GTSNPN, CDR2 SVGIG, per germline (reference sequence). Regarding the study as a whole: For Type 1 diabetes patients, all four CD4+ subsets carried TCRB CDR3s that were moderately but significantly shorter. Fewer junction insertions and more nucleotide deletions appeared in type 1 diabetes patients.

Concerning this clone itself: Antigen: not known.

What was sequenced was naive CD4+ T cells from blood. The rearrangement uses TRBV30 and TRBJ2-1, with D tentatively TRBD1 (6 bases). The sequence was collected from a woman younger than 35 with type 1 diabetes. Written as DNA, the CDR3 is TGTGCCTGCGCGCGAGGGGGTCCCAATGAGCAGTTCTTC. Residues: CACARGGPNEQFF.